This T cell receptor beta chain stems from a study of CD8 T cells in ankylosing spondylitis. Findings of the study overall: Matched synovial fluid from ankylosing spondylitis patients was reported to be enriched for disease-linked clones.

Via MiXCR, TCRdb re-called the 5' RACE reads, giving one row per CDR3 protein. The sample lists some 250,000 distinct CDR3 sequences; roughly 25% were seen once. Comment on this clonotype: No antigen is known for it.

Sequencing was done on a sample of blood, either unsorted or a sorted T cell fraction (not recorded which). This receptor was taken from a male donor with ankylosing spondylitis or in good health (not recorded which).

CDR3 in DNA: TGTGCCAGCAGTCCCCTGCCCGGAGATACGCAGTATTTT. It specifies CASSPLPGDTQYF. This sequence joins TRBV12-3 or TRBV12-4 and TRBJ2-3; no firm D call. This CDR3 spans 13 amino acids. Trimming pared 5 bases from V and 5 bases from J, leaving 11 bases between.